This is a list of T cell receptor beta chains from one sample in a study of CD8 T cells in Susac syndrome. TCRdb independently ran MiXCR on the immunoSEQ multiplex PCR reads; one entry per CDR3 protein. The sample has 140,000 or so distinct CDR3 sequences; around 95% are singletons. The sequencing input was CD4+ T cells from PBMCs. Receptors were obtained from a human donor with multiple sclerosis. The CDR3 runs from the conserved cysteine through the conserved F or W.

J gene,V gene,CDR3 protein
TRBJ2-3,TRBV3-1,CASSQDMLPGLFPPDTQYF
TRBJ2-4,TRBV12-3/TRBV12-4,CASSLGTGSLQYF
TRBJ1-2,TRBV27,CASRKRDRGLRTNYGYTF
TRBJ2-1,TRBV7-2,CASSLFSSGRVNEQFF
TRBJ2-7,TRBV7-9,CASSLDGTGVNYEQYF
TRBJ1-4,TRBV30,CAWSNGDWINEKLFF
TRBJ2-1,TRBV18,CASSPWDNSYNEQFF
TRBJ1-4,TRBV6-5,CASSWTLLQATNEKLFF
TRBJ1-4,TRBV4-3,CASSQDLAGGGFEKLFF
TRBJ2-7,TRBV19,CASSRFPGQGAIYEQYF
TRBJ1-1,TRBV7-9,CASSQRGRLTEAFF
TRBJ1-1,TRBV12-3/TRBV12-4,CATERWDTEAFF
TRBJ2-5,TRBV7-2,CASSRWARSETQYF
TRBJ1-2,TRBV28,CASEPQGAGYGYTF
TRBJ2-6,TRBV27,CASTGAPSLSGANVLTF
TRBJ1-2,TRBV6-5,CASSTSGGPYGYTF
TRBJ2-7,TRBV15,CATSRTSGHYEQYF
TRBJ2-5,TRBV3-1,CASSQVAAGARETQYF
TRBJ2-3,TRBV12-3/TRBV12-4,CASSFGLAYTDTQYF
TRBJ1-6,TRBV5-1,CASRGGQGASPLHF
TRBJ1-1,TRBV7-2,CASFGGPHTEAFF
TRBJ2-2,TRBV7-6,CASSFDVSRNTGELFF
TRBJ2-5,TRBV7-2,CASSTTTSGRAGETQYF
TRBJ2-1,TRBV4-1,CASSQEITLVGYNEQFF
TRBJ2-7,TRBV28,CASSPPTAGTGNEQYF
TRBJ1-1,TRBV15,CATSRDRGTEAFF
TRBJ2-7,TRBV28,CASSSTVGPIF
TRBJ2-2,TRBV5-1,CASSPWTTNTGELFF
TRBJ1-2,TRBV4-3,CASSQDTHSYGYTF
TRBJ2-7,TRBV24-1,CATADRVSSYEQYF
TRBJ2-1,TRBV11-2,CASSLGFNEQFF
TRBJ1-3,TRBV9,CASSVAGSGNTIYF
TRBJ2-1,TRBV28,CASGGDNEQFF
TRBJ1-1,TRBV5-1,CASSPPMGVAFF
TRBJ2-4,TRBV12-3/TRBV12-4,CASSLAGARIQYF
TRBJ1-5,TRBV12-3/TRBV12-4,CASSHGLQGGLSNQPQHF
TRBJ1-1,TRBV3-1,CASSPGRGGNTEAFF
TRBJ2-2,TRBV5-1,CASSTGNTGELFF
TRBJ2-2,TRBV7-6,CASSLKGSGNSGELFF
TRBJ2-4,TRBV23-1,CASSQSFRGIQYF
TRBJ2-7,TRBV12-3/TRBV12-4,CASSFMAMGQYF
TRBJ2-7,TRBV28,CASSQTGGDSYEQYF
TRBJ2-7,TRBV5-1,CASRATGIYEQYF
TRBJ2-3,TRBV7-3,CASSGPGSDTQYF
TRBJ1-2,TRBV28,CASSFPRDGHYGYTF
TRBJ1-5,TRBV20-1,CSANRGGQPQHF